Below are 14 T cell receptor beta chains sequenced from a single sample in a study of cytomegalovirus exposure and HLA in healthy donors. 60 Vbeta and 13 Jbeta primers were used in PCR. Clones were read by immunoSEQ multiplex PCR, and TCRdb kept only the in-frame ones, dropping some. The table lists under 150,000 clones, roughly 68% of them singletons. The sample taken for sequencing was PBMCs. The receptors derive from a man aged 55 to 69 in good health and CMV-seronegative.

This clone was observed a single time. The chain couples TRBV27 to TRBJ2-7; D gene unclear. Germline CDR1 reads MNHEY; CDR2 reads SMNVEV (reference sequence). This CDR3 is 15 amino acids long. Trimming left V 2 bases short and J 0 bases short, with 11 bases between. CDR3 bases: TGTGCCAGCAGTTTAGGGCAGCCACTCTCCTACGAGCAGTACTTC. Protein: CASSLGQPLSYEQYF.

This clone was counted a single time. V and J are TRBV5-6 and TRBJ1-2, with D possibly being TRBD1 (6 bases). Germline loops: CDR1 SGHDT, CDR2 YYEEEE. This CDR3 is 15 amino acids long. V gave up 5 bases and J gave up 4 bases, with 18 bases separating them. This CDR3 is CASRPQIDRTYGYTF. CDR3 coding DNA: TGTGCCAGCAGACCTCAAATCGACAGGACCTATGGCTACACCTTC. Full variable domain (rest looked up from reference TRBV5-6 and TRBJ1-2): DAGVTQSPTHLIKTRGQQVTLRCSPKSGHDTVSWYQQALGQGPQFIFQYYEEEERQRGNFPDRFSGHQFPNYSSELNVNALLLGDSALYLCASRPQIDRTYGYTFGSGTRLTVV.

The chain recombines TRBV6-5 with TRBJ2-1, with TRBD1 matching 11 bases. J gave up 14 bases and V 6 bases, and 3 bases lay outside the gene matches. The length of the CDR3 is 11 residues. The germline V gene has CDR1 MNHEY and CDR2 SVGAGI. Written as DNA, the CDR3 is TGTGCCAGCAGAAGGGACAGGGGGGAGTTCTTC. Residues: CASRRDRGEFF.

The J gene is TRBJ1-4, the V gene TRBV19, with TRBD1 identical over 9 bases. The germline CDR1 and CDR2 sequences are LNHDA and SQIVND (reference sequence). V shed 3 bases and J 7 bases; nucleotides not matched to a gene: 9. The CDR3 has 16 amino acids. Here the CDR3 reads CASSILGQGMSEKLFF. In nucleotides, the CDR3 is TGTGCCAGTAGTATTCTCGGACAGGGGATGAGTGAAAAACTGTTTTTT.

This clone was recorded a few times. The rearrangement links TRBV5-4 to TRBJ2-1; 13 nucleotides align to TRBD2. V shed 0 bases, J shed 8 bases, and the junction held 14 bases outside the gene matches. Looked up from germline, CDR1 is SGHNT and CDR2 is YYREEE (reference sequence). This CDR3 region has 19 residues. CDR3 nucleotides: TGTGCCAGCAGCTTGGAAACTTGGAGGACTAGCGGGAGTGCCCATGAGCAGTTCTTC. Translated: CASSLETWRTSGSAHEQFF.

The V and J genes are TRBV6-6 and TRBJ1-5; 9 bases are shared with TRBD1. Germline V gene sequence: CDR1 MNHNY, CDR2 SVGAGI (reference sequence). The CDR3 spans 15 residues. As DNA, the CDR3 is TGTGCAACATCCGGGGACAGGGACTACAATCAGCCCCAGCATTTT. Translated, it gives CATSGDRDYNQPQHF.

The V gene is TRBV7-2, the J gene TRBJ2-1; possibly TRBD1 for D (6 bases). V gave up 2 bases and J gave up 8 bases, with 16 bases separating them. The CDR3 is 15 amino acids. The V gene's germline CDR1 is SGHTA and CDR2 FQGNSA. CDR3 sequence: CASSLNQGLGDEQFF. The CDR3 DNA reads TGTGCCAGCAGCTTAAACCAGGGGCTGGGGGATGAGCAGTTCTTC.

The chain is built from TRBV29-1 and TRBJ2-3, with TRBD2 identical over 10 bases. Germline V gene data show CDR1 as SQVTM and CDR2 as ANQGSEA. The junction had 3 bases not matched to a gene; V was cut back by 6 bases and J by 0 bases. The CDR3 contains 14 residues. DNA of the CDR3: TGCAGCGTACGGACTAGCGGAAGCACAGATACGCAGTATTTT. Translation: CSVRTSGSTDTQYF.

This clone was recorded once. The chain employs TRBV9 and TRBJ1-1; D gene unclear. Per germline, CDR1 SGDLS and CDR2 YYNGEE. The V end lost 4 bases, the J end lost 6 bases, and 22 bases lay between the germline ends. The CDR3 totals 16 residues. Written as DNA, the CDR3 is TGTGCCAGCAGCTCTGAGGGCTCAAGTTTGACGGCTGAAGCTTTCTTT. Translating it yields CASSSEGSSLTAEAFF. Full variable domain (remainder filled in from reference TRBV9 and TRBJ1-1): DSGVTQTPKHLITATGQRVTLRCSPRSGDLSVYWYQQSLDQGLQFLIQYYNGEERAKGNILERFSAQQFPDLHSELNLSSLELGDSALYFCASSSEGSSLTAEAFFGQGTRLTVV.

There are a few counts of this clone. The chain joins TRBV5-6 to TRBJ2-1, with 9 positions matching TRBD2. From germline, CDR1 is SGHDT and CDR2 YYEEEE. CDR3 length equals 16 residues. V shed 3 bases and J 4 bases; nucleotides not matched to a gene: 8. For the CDR3, the DNA is TGTGCCAGCAGCTCCCTGACTAGCGGAGTTTACAATGAGCAGTTCTTC. Its protein product is CASSSLTSGVYNEQFF.

J is TRBJ2-7 and V is TRBV6-5; 8 bases align to TRBD1. J was trimmed by 4 bases and V by 6 bases; bases with no gene match: 2. Germline CDR1 reads MNHEY; CDR2 reads SVGAGI. The CDR3 extends over 12 amino acids. CDR3: CASSNRGYEQYF. The CDR3 DNA reads as TGTGCCAGCAGCAACAGGGGGTACGAGCAGTACTTC.

The rearrangement joins TRBV10-3 to TRBJ2-1; 9 positions agree with TRBD1. The CDR3 sequence is 17 residues long. CDR1 is ENHRY and CDR2 is SYGVKD in the germline V gene. The junction had 7 bases not matched to a gene; V was cut back by 4 bases and J by 0 bases. The CDR3 nucleotides are TGTGCCATCAGTGGGACAGGGGCTTTAAGCTCCTACAATGAGCAGTTCTTC. Protein sequence: CAISGTGALSSYNEQFF.

This clone was counted a few times. The CDR3: CASSFSSGSTDTQYF. The DNA for the CDR3 is TGCGCCAGCAGCTTCTCTAGCGGGAGCACAGATACGCAGTATTTT. J is TRBJ2-3 and V is TRBV5-1; 8 bases fit TRBD2. Germline V CDR1 and CDR2: SGHRS, YFSETQ. J was trimmed by 0 bases and V by 2 bases; bases with no gene match: 2. The CDR3 consists of 15 residues.

V and J are TRBV7-3 and TRBJ2-3, with 13 bases aligning to TRBD2. Germline V gene data show CDR1 as SGHTA and CDR2 as FQGTGA. This CDR3 has 16 residues. The V gene end was trimmed by 4 bases and the J gene end by 4 bases; junction bases not matched to a gene: 5. CDR3 coding DNA: TGTGCCAGCAGCTCTACTAGCGGGAGGGAGGCAGATACGCAGTATTTT. Amino acids: CASSSTSGREADTQYF.